This passage covers 23 T cell receptor beta chains from one sample sequenced in a study of blood T cell repertoires in COVID-19. Clones were sequenced by immunoSEQ multiplex PCR, and TCRdb holds only the in-frame ones, with some missing. Among fewer than 60,000 clones listed, approximately 80% were seen once. Sequences were obtained from peripheral blood. The receptors here all came from a man aged 25 to 40 with COVID-19, enrolled during active disease.

A single count supports this clone. The V call is TRBV5-1, the J call TRBJ2-7; the match to TRBD2 covers 7 bases. The CDR3 sequence is 14 residues long. Germline trimming cut 9 bases from V and 4 bases from J; bases unmatched to any gene: 13. Germline values: CDR1 SGHRS, CDR2 YFSETQ. Here the CDR3 DNA reads TGCGCCACCCAAGAGGGAGCGGGACGGTACGAGCAGTACTTC. Translating it yields CATQEGAGRYEQYF. The full variable domain, its missing parts supplied by reference TRBV5-1 and TRBJ2-7, is KAGVTQTPRYLIKTRGQQVTLSCSPISGHRSVSWYQQTPGQGLQFLFEYFSETQRNKGNFPGRFSGRQFSNSRSEMNVSTLELGDSALYLCATQEGAGRYEQYFGPGTRLTVT.

This clone was detected only once. This chain connects TRBV7-9 to TRBJ2-6; D remains unclear. V lost 4 bases, J lost 1 base, and 11 bases lay in between. CDR1 is SEHNR and CDR2 is FQNEAQ in the germline V gene (reference sequence). The CDR3 totals 16 residues. DNA for the CDR3: TGTGCCAGCAGCTCCCCGGGTCCTTCTGGGGCCAACGTCCTGACTTTC. Translating gives CASSSPGPSGANVLTF.

This clone was detected only once. CDR3 sequence (DNA): TGCGCCAGCAGCCAAGGGTCGGGGGGCTTGAGACAGCCCCAGCATTTT. It yields the protein CASSQGSGGLRQPQHF. The V gene is TRBV4-1, the J gene TRBJ1-5; possibly TRBD1 for D (6 bases). The ends were cut back, 1 base at V and 7 bases at J, with 17 bases in the middle. CDR1 is MGHRA and CDR2 is YSYEKL in the germline V gene. This CDR3 is 16 amino acids long.

The V call is TRBV6-2 or TRBV6-3, the J call TRBJ2-5; 8 bases are shared with TRBD2. Per germline, CDR1 MNHEY and CDR2 SVGEGT. Unmatched junction bases numbered 7, after V lost 2 bases and J lost 5 bases. This CDR3 region has 15 residues. CDR3 loop: CASSYPGGGWETQYF. As DNA, the CDR3 is TGTGCCAGCAGTTACCCCGGGGGGGGGTGGGAGACCCAGTACTTC.

The J gene is TRBJ1-2, the V gene TRBV28; D remains ambiguous. Germline loops: CDR1 MDHEN, CDR2 SYDVKM. V was clipped by 10 bases and J by 4 bases, with 10 bases between them. CDR3 length equals 11 residues. The CDR3 loop reads CATGRVYGYTF. The DNA of the CDR3 is TGTGCCACCGGTCGGGTCTATGGCTACACCTTC.

The chain joins TRBV4-1 to TRBJ2-2; 7 bases line up with TRBD1. Trimming removed 3 bases from V and 2 bases from J; junction bases left unmatched: 3. The V gene's germline CDR1 is MGHRA and CDR2 YSYEKL. The CDR3 has 15 amino acids. CDR3 amino acids: CASSQRGQNTGELFF. The CDR3 DNA sequence: TGCGCCAGCAGCCAGAGGGGGCAAAACACCGGGGAGCTGTTTTTT.

V gene TRBV27 combines with J gene TRBJ1-3, with D possibly matching TRBD1 (6 bases). V lost 6 bases and J lost 0, with 24 bases in between. CDR3 length equals 19 residues. Germline V gives CDR1 MNHEY, CDR2 SMNVEV (reference sequence). CDR3 amino acids: CASSPLKLTGESSGNTIYF. The CDR3 bases are TGTGCCAGCAGCCCGCTAAAATTGACAGGCGAGAGCTCTGGAAACACCATATATTTT.

The V call is TRBV11-2, the J call TRBJ2-3; no clear D gene. Deletions cut 3 bases from V and 6 bases from J, with 10 bases between. Germline CDR1 reads SGHAT; CDR2 reads FQNNGV. The CDR3 has 13 residues. CDR3 sequence reads: CASSFSNGDTQYF. The CDR3 DNA reads as TGTGCCAGCAGCTTCTCAAACGGGGATACGCAGTATTTT.

The chain combines TRBV11-3 with TRBJ2-7, with unresolved D. The CDR3 is made up of 12 amino acids. V was pared by 1 base and J by 5 bases, with 6 bases between. Per germline, CDR1 SGHNT and CDR2 YENEEA. The CDR3 nucleotides are TGTGCCAGCAGCTTAGGGAGCAACGAGCAGTACTTC. Encoded protein: CASSLGSNEQYF.

This sequence joins TRBV28 and TRBJ2-2; no clear D gene. The CDR3 extends over 12 amino acids. Trimming took 7 bases from V and 6 from J, leaving 9 bases between them. The germline V gene encodes CDR1 MDHEN and CDR2 SYDVKM. The CDR3 loop reads CASTFLAGELFF. CDR3 sequence (DNA): TGTGCCAGCACCTTCTTAGCCGGGGAGCTGTTTTTT.

The rearrangement joins TRBV5-1 to TRBJ2-7; TRBD2 might be the D (5 bases). V was cut by 3 bases and J by 3 bases, with 10 bases left in between. CDR3 length equals 13 residues. The germline gives CDR1 SGHRS, CDR2 YFSETQ. The CDR3 region has the DNA TGCGCCAGCAGCTCACTAGAAAACTACGAGCAGTACTTC. Translation gives CASSSLENYEQYF.

This clone was recorded a few times. J is TRBJ2-4 and V is TRBV11-2; perhaps TRBD2 as D (6 bases). The CDR3 has 19 residues. V was shortened by 3 bases and J by 0 bases, with 21 bases between the two germline ends. CDR1 and CDR2 (germline): SGHAT, FQNNGV. CDR3 sequence reads: CASSFPITDPGLAKNIQYF. The CDR3 nucleotides read TGTGCCAGCAGCTTCCCCATAACAGACCCGGGACTAGCCAAAAACATTCAGTACTTC.

CDR3 loop: CAIRLDKSSGNTIYF. In nucleotides, the CDR3 is TGTGCCATCAGGCTGGACAAGAGCTCTGGAAACACCATATATTTT. The J gene is TRBJ1-3, the V gene TRBV10-3; a weak D match, TRBD1 (5 bases). The CDR3 covers 15 residues. Germline V gene lookup returns CDR1 ENHRY and CDR2 SYGVKD. V lost 6 bases and J 0 bases, leaving 12 bases between the germline ends.

This chain connects TRBV12-3 or TRBV12-4 to TRBJ1-3; D gene uncertain. This CDR3 comprises 11 residues. Trimming cost V 6 bases and J 7 bases, with 7 bases left between them. The CDR3 sequence is CASSPVNTIYF. The CDR3 coding sequence is TGTGCCAGCAGCCCGGTCAACACCATATATTTT.

This chain connects TRBV14 to TRBJ1-1; D unresolved. With 0 bases removed from V and 5 bases from J, the gap between germline ends came to 13 bases. Germline V lookup: CDR1 SGHDN, CDR2 FVKESK. The CDR3 is made up of 15 amino acids. Written as DNA, the CDR3 is TGTGCCAGCAGCCAAGACCTAGGAGGGCGGACTGAAGCTTTCTTT. It is translated as CASSQDLGGRTEAFF.

The rearrangement links TRBV19 to TRBJ1-1, with 11 bases lining up with TRBD1. The CDR3 totals 13 residues. The V gene's germline CDR1 is LNHDA and CDR2 SQIVND (reference sequence). Losses at the gene ends were 5 bases for V and 10 bases for J; bases not matched to a gene: 6. CDR3 in DNA: TGTGCCAGTAGTGGACAGGGGGCACTAACAGCTTTCTTT. This sequence encodes CASSGQGALTAFF.

The V and J genes are TRBV4-1 and TRBJ2-1; D unclear. The CDR3 totals 13 residues. CDR1 and CDR2 from the germline V gene are MGHRA and YSYEKL. Trimming stripped 1 base from V and 9 bases from J, with 10 bases between. The CDR3 protein is CASSQAVRPEQFF. CDR3 bases: TGCGCCAGCAGCCAAGCGGTCCGCCCTGAGCAGTTCTTC.

V gene TRBV27 combines with J gene TRBJ1-2; D remains ambiguous. The germline V and J ends were trimmed by 4 bases and 1 base, with 10 bases remaining between them. CDR1 is MNHEY, CDR2 SMNVEV, per germline (reference sequence). This CDR3 has 14 amino acids. DNA for the CDR3: TGTGCCAGCAGTTCGGCGGGCAGTAACTATGGCTACACCTTC. Its translation is CASSSAGSNYGYTF.

This chain uses TRBV2 with TRBJ2-3; D is perhaps TRBD2 (5 bases). Germline CDR1 is SNHLY and CDR2 is FYNNEI. V lost 8 bases and J lost 6, with 18 bases in between. This CDR3 has 14 amino acids. The CDR3 bases are TGTGCCAGCGCCCCGAGGGCTTACCAGGATACGCAGTATTTT. Translation: CASAPRAYQDTQYF.

The chain is built from TRBV12-5 and TRBJ2-3; a weak D match, TRBD2 (7 bases). There are 19 residues in the CDR3. CDR1 LGHNT and CDR2 FRNRAP come from the germline V gene. Trimming stripped 1 base from V and 4 bases from J, with 24 bases between. CDR3 bases: TGTGCTAGTGGTTTGGGGTGGGGTAGCGGGCAGGGGAGATCAGATACGCAGTATTTT. Encoded protein: CASGLGWGSGQGRSDTQYF.

The chain links TRBV6-5 to TRBJ1-5; no reliable D call. The germline V gene has CDR1 MNHEY and CDR2 SVGAGI. V shed 4 bases and J shed 4 bases, with 11 bases lying between them. The CDR3 loop spans 14 amino acids. The CDR3 DNA reads TGTGCCAGCAGTTCGGGTTTCGGGAATCAGCCCCAGCATTTT. Protein: CASSSGFGNQPQHF.

This sequence joins TRBV7-4 and TRBJ2-2; D remains unclear. This CDR3 spans 16 amino acids. CDR1 and CDR2 from the germline V gene are SGHVT and SQSDAQ. V was trimmed by 4 bases and J by 2 bases, leaving 14 bases between them. The CDR3 protein is CASSWRWNKNTGELFF. CDR3 coding DNA: TGTGCCAGCAGCTGGCGGTGGAATAAAAACACCGGGGAGCTGTTTTTT.

The rearrangement links TRBV29-1 to TRBJ1-1; D unresolved. The germline CDR1 and CDR2 sequences are SQVTM and ANQGSEA. V lost 7 bases and J 3 bases, leaving 12 bases between the germline ends. This CDR3 is 12 amino acids long. This chain's CDR3 is CSGGADYTEAFF. The CDR3, as DNA: TGCAGCGGGGGAGCGGATTACACTGAAGCTTTCTTT.